One and the same sample provided the 16 T cell receptor beta chains below, sequenced in a study of T cell responses to AZD1222 COVID-19 vaccine. Using immunoSEQ multiplex PCR, the repertoire was profiled, and TCRdb retains in-frame clones only, with some absent. In the table there are 150,000 to 200,000 clones, 85% to 95% of which are singletons. The sample consisted of peripheral blood, taken 28 days after the second dose of the MenACWY control vaccine. These receptors all stem from an adult who received the MenACWY meningococcal vaccine as a control.

The genes are TRBV5-3 and TRBJ1-5, with D perhaps matching TRBD1 (6 bases). TRBV5-3 is an ORF for which the function is uncertain. The CDR3 has 12 residues. The V end lost 5 bases, the J end lost 7 bases, and 10 bases lay between the germline ends. The CDR3 DNA reads TGTGCCAGAAGTCGGACAGTGCAGCCCCAGCATTTT. The encoded protein is CARSRTVQPQHF.

The chain couples TRBV15 to TRBJ2-1; 9 nucleotides align to TRBD2. Germline assignment: CDR1 LNHNV and CDR2 YYDKDF (reference sequence). Trimming cost V 0 bases and J 4 bases; bases outside gene matches: 1. The CDR3 is 15 amino acids. CDR3 DNA sequence: TGTGCCACCAGCAGAGAACTAGCGGGTTACAATGAGCAGTTCTTC. It encodes CATSRELAGYNEQFF.

This chain links TRBV30 with TRBJ1-2, with a weak D call TRBD1 (6 bases). The V gene lost 3 bases and the J gene lost 4 bases, with 12 bases spanning the gap. This CDR3 has 13 residues. CDR1 is GTSNPN and CDR2 is SVGIG in the germline V gene (reference sequence). In DNA, the CDR3 is TGTGCCTGGAGAGGAGGGGGAGCCTATGGCTACACCTTC. Translating gives CAWRGGGAYGYTF.

This clone was found once. V is TRBV11-1 and J is TRBJ2-1; the D is unclear. Germline V CDR1 and CDR2: SGHAT, FQDESV (reference sequence). The CDR3 is 12 amino acids. Trimming shortened V by 1 base and J by 8 bases, and 6 bases separated the two germline ends. This CDR3 reads CASSLVYHEQFF. The DNA of the CDR3 is TGTGCCAGCAGCTTAGTGTACCATGAGCAGTTCTTC.

CDR3 protein: CASSFTAPGPENTEAFF. The DNA for the CDR3 is TGTGCCAGCAGTTTTACCGCGCCGGGGCCCGAGAACACTGAAGCTTTCTTT. This chain connects TRBV28 to TRBJ1-1; perhaps TRBD1 as D (5 bases). CDR1 is MDHEN and CDR2 is SYDVKM in the germline V gene. This CDR3 is built from 17 residues. With 3 bases removed from V and 1 base from J, the gap between germline ends came to 18 bases.

The chain recombines TRBV10-3 with TRBJ2-2; D perhaps matches TRBD2 (6 bases). The V gene's germline CDR1 is ENHRY and CDR2 SYGVKD. The germline V and J ends were trimmed by 10 bases and 0 bases, with 12 bases remaining between them. CDR3 length: 14 residues. CDR3 bases: TGTGCCACCTACGCGGGGTCGAACACCGGGGAGCTGTTTTTT. It translates to CATYAGSNTGELFF.

CDR3: CASSFGTGADTEAFF. In nucleotides, the CDR3 is TGTGCCAGCAGCTTCGGGACAGGGGCGGACACTGAAGCTTTCTTT. V gene TRBV9 combines with J gene TRBJ1-1; 10 bases fit TRBD1. The germline CDR1 and CDR2 sequences are SGDLS and YYNGEE. The CDR3 is 15 amino acids. The V and J ends lost 4 bases and 3 bases, in that order; junction bases with no gene match: 6. Full variable domain (outside the CDR3, taken from reference TRBV9 and TRBJ1-1): DSGVTQTPKHLITATGQRVTLRCSPRSGDLSVYWYQQSLDQGLQFLIQYYNGEERAKGNILERFSAQQFPDLHSELNLSSLELGDSALYFCASSFGTGADTEAFFGQGTRLTVV.

V gene TRBV6-1 combines with J gene TRBJ1-1, with 7 bases identical to TRBD1. Trimming removed 0 bases from V and 7 bases from J; junction bases left unmatched: 8. This CDR3 has 15 residues. Germline V lookup: CDR1 MNHNS, CDR2 SASEGT. The DNA for the CDR3 is TGTGCCAGCAGTGAAGCGGGGGTCAGGGGGAGTGAAGCTTTCTTT. Its translation: CASSEAGVRGSEAFF.

The chain has TRBV7-3 and TRBJ1-3, with TRBD1 matching over 7 bases. The CDR3 is 15 residues long. Germline V gene data show CDR1 as SGHTA and CDR2 as FQGTGA. With V trimmed by 5 bases and J by 2 bases, 6 bases remained unmatched. As DNA, the CDR3 is TGTGCCAGCAGCCTCCTACAGGGGACTGGAAACACCATATATTTT. The encoded protein is CASSLLQGTGNTIYF.

The chain links TRBV24-1 to TRBJ1-6; D call uncertain. Germline-derived CDR1 and CDR2 are KGHDR and SFDVKD. This CDR3 has 10 amino acids. Trimming removed 6 bases from V and 9 bases from J, with 2 bases in between. The CDR3 DNA is TGTGCCACCAGTTTTTCACCCCTCCACTTT. Translating gives CATSFSPLHF.

The chain joins TRBV19 to TRBJ1-6; TRBD1 might be the D (5 bases). With 7 bases removed from V and 7 bases from J, the gap between germline ends came to 14 bases. This CDR3 is 14 amino acids long. Germline CDR1 and CDR2: LNHDA and SQIVND (reference sequence). CDR3 sequence: CASKVQTENSPLHF. CDR3 DNA: TGTGCCAGTAAAGTCCAGACAGAGAATTCACCCCTCCACTTT.

The V call is TRBV6-2 or TRBV6-3, the J call TRBJ2-7, with D perhaps being TRBD1 or TRBD2 (5 bases each). This CDR3 region has 14 residues. Trimming removed 2 bases at V and 5 bases at J, with 13 bases between. CDR1 is MNHEY and CDR2 is SVGEGT in the germline V gene. CDR3 loop: CASSYRGPWHEQYF. CDR3 coding DNA: TGTGCCAGCAGTTACCGGGGCCCATGGCACGAGCAGTACTTC.

In nucleotides, the CDR3 is TGTGCCAGCAGTTACTCTCCAGGGAAAAGTAATGGCTACACCTTC. The encoded protein is CASSYSPGKSNGYTF. The chain is built from TRBV6-5 and TRBJ1-2, with D perhaps matching TRBD1 (5 bases). Germline loops: CDR1 MNHEY, CDR2 SVGAGI. The ends were cut back, 0 bases at V and 6 bases at J, with 14 bases in the middle. This CDR3 contains 15 residues.

CDR3 sequence reads: CASSLSGLGGNTIYF. The DNA of the CDR3 is TGTGCCAGCAGTTTATCGGGTTTGGGGGGAAACACCATATATTTT. The chain couples TRBV28 to TRBJ1-3; the D is unclear. This CDR3 has 15 residues. V shed 1 base and J shed 4 bases, with 11 bases lying between them. The germline V gene has CDR1 MDHEN and CDR2 SYDVKM.

CDR3 residues: CASSQLGTGGHTEAFF. CDR3 DNA sequence: TGTGCCAGCAGCCAGCTAGGGACAGGGGGCCACACTGAAGCTTTCTTT. This chain uses TRBV4-2 with TRBJ1-1, with 12 bases lining up with TRBD1. Germline CDR1 and CDR2: LGHNA and YNFKEQ. J was trimmed by 3 bases and V by 3 bases; bases with no gene match: 5. This CDR3 contains 16 residues.

This chain connects TRBV6-5 to TRBJ2-5; 10 nucleotides align to TRBD1. V was clipped by 6 bases and J by 5 bases; unmatched bases: 6. This CDR3 is 14 amino acids long. CDR1 is MNHEY and CDR2 is SVGAGI in the germline V gene. For the CDR3, the DNA is TGTGCCAGCAGAGACAGGGGGCGGTGGGAGACCCAGTACTTC. It translates to CASRDRGRWETQYF.